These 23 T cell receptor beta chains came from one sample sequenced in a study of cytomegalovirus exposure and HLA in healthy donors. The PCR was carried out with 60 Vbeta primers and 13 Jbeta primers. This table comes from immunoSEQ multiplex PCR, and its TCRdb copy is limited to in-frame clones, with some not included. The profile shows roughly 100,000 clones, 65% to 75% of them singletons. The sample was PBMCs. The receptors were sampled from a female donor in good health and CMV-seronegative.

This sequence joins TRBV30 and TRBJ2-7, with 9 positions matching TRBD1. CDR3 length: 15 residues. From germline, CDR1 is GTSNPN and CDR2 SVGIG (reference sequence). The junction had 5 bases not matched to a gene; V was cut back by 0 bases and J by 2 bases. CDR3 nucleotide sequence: TGTGCCTGGAGTGTATACGGGACAGGGCCCTACGAGCAGTACTTC. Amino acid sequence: CAWSVYGTGPYEQYF.

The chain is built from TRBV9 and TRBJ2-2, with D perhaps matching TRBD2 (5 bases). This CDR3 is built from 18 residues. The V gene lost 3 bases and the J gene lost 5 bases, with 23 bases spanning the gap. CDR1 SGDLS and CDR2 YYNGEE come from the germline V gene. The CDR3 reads CASSAPPPSGRRTGELFF. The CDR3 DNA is TGTGCCAGCAGCGCTCCACCTCCGAGCGGAAGGAGGACCGGGGAGCTGTTTTTT.

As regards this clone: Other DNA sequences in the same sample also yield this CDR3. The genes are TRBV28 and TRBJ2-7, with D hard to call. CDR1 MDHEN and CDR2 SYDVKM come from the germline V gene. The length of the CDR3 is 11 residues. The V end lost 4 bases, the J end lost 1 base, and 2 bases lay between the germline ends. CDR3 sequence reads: CASSSSYEQYF. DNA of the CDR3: TGTGCCAGCAGTTCTTCCTACGAGCAGTACTTC.

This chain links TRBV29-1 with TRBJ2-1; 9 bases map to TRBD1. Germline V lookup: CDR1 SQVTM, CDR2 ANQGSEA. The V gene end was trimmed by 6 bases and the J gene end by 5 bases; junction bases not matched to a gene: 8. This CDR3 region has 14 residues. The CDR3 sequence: CSVPGTGLHNEQFF. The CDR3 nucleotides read TGCAGCGTCCCCGGGACAGGGCTCCACAATGAGCAGTTCTTC.

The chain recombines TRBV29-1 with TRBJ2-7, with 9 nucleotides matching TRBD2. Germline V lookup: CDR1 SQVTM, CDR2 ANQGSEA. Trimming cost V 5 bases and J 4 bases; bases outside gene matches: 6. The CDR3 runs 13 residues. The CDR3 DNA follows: TGCAGCGTTTTAGCGGGAGAGGGATACGAGCAGTACTTC. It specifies CSVLAGEGYEQYF.

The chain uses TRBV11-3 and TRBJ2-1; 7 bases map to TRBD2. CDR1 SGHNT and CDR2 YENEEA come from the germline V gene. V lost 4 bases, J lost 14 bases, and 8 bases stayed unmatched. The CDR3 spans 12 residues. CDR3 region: CASSWGGSLEFF. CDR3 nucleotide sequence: TGTGCCAGCAGCTGGGGCGGGAGTCTTGAGTTCTTC.

CDR3 loop: CASSVRGRTGELFF. The CDR3 nucleotides read TGTGCCAGCAGTGTCAGGGGGCGTACCGGGGAGCTGTTTTTT. V is TRBV2 and J is TRBJ2-2; TRBD1 aligns across 8 bases. Germline CDR1 and CDR2: SNHLY and FYNNEI. J gave up 5 bases and V 4 bases, and 3 bases lay outside the gene matches. CDR3 size: 14 residues.

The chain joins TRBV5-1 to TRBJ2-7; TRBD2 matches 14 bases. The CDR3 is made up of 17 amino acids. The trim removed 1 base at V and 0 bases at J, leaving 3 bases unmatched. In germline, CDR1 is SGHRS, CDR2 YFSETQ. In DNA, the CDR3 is TGCGCCAGCAGCTTGAGACTAGCGGGAGGGAGCTCCTACGAGCAGTACTTC. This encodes CASSLRLAGGSSYEQYF.

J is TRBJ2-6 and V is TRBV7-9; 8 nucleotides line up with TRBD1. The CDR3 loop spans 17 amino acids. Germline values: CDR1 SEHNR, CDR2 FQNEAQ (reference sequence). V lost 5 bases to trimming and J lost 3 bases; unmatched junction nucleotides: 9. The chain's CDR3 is CASSGQGRRYGANVLTF. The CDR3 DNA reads TGTGCCAGCAGCGGACAGGGAAGAAGGTATGGGGCCAACGTCCTGACTTTC.

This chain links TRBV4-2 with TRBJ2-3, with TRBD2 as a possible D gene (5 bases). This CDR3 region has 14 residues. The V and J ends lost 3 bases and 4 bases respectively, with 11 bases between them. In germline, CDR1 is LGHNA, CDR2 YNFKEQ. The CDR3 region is CASSQGQDSDTQYF. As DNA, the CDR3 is TGTGCCAGCAGCCAGGGCCAGGACTCAGATACGCAGTATTTT.

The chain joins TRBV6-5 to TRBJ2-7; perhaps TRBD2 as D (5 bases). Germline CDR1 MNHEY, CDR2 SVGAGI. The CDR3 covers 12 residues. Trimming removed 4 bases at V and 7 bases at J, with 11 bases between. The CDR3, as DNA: TGTGCCAGCAGTTCGGTCGGGGAGGAGCAGTACTTC. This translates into CASSSVGEEQYF.

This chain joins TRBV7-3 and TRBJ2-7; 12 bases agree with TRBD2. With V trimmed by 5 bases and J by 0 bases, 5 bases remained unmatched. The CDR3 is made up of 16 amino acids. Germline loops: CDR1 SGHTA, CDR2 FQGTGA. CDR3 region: CASSPGTSGFSYEQYF. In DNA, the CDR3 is TGTGCCAGCAGCCCCGGGACTAGCGGGTTCTCCTACGAGCAGTACTTC.

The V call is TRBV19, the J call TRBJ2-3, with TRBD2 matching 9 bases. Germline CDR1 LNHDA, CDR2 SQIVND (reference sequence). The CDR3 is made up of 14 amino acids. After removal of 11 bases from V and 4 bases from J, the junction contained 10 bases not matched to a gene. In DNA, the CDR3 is TGTGCCTCCATGACCAGCGGGAGGTCAGATACGCAGTATTTT. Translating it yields CASMTSGRSDTQYF.

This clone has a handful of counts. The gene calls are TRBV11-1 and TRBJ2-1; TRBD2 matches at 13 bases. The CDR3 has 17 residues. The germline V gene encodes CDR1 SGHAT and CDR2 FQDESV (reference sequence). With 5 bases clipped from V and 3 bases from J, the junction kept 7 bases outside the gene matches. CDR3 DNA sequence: TGTGCCAGCAGCGGAGGGACTAGCGGGAACTACTACAATGAGCAGTTCTTC. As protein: CASSGGTSGNYYNEQFF.

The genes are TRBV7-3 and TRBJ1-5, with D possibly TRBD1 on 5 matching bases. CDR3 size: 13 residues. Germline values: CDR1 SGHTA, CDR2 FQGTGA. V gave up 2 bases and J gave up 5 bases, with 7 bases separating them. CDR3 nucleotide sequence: TGTGCCAGCAGCTTAGACAGCGATCAGCCCCAGCATTTT. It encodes CASSLDSDQPQHF.

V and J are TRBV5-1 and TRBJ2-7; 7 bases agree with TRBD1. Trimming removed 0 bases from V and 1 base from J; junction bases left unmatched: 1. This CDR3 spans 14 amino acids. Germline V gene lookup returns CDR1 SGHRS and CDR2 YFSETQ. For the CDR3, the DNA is TGCGCCAGCAGCTTGGCGGGACAGTCCTACGAGCAGTACTTC. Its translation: CASSLAGQSYEQYF.

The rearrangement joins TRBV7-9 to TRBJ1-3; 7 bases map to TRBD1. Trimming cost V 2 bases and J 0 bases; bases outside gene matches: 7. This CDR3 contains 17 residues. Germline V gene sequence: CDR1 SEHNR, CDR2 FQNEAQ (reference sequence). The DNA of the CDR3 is TGTGCCAGCAGCTTATCCCCGACAGGGCTCTCTGGAAACACCATATATTTT. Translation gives CASSLSPTGLSGNTIYF.

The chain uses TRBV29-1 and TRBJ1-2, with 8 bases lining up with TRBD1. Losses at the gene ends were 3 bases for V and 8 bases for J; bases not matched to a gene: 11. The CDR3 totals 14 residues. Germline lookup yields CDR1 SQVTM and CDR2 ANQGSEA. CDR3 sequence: CSVDGAGGMWGYTF. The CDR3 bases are TGCAGCGTTGACGGTGCAGGGGGCATGTGGGGCTACACCTTC.

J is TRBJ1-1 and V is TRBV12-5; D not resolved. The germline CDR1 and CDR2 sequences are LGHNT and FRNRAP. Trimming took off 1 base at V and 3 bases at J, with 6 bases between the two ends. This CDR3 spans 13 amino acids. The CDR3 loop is CASGLGSDTEAFF. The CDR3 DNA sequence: TGTGCTAGTGGTTTGGGTTCTGACACTGAAGCTTTCTTT.

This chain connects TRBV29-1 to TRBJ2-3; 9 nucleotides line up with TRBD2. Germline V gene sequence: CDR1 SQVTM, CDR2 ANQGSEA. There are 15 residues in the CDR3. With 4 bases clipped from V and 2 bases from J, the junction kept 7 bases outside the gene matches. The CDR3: CSVVGSGGPTDTQYF. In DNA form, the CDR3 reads TGCAGCGTTGTTGGTAGCGGGGGCCCCACAGATACGCAGTATTTT.

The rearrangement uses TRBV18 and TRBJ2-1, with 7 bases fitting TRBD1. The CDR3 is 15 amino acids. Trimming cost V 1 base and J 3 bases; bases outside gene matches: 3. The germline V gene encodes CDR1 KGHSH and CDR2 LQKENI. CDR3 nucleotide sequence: TGTGCCAGCTCACCACTTACAGGGGTCTACAATGAGCAGTTCTTC. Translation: CASSPLTGVYNEQFF.

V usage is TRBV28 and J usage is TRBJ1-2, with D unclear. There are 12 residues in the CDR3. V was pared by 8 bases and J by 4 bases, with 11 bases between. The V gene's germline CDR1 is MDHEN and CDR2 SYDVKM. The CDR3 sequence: CASSAGGYGYTF. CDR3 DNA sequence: TGTGCCAGCTCAGCGGGCGGCTATGGCTACACCTTC.

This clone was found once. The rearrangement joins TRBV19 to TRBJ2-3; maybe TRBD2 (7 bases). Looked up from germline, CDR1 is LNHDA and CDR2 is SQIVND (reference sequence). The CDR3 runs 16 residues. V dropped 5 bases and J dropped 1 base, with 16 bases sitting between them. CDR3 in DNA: TGTGCCAGTAGTCTCCAGGGAGGGGGGGGCACAGATACGCAGTATTTT. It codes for CASSLQGGGGTDTQYF.